A selection of T cell receptor beta chains follows, all from one sample in a study of identical twins. TCRdb reprocessed the 5' RACE reads with MiXCR, giving one entry per CDR3 protein. The sample contains about 250,000 distinct CDR3 sequences, approximately 8.3% of which appear only once. The same sample was also used in a study of yellow fever vaccine responses in identical twins.

Sequenced input: CD8+ T cells sorted from blood. These receptors came from a woman aged 18-29 years in good health. Each CDR3 is given with its conserved first and last residue. Each record gives: J gene, V gene, CDR3 protein.

>TRBJ1-2|TRBV29-1
CSVAPGDGYGYTF
>TRBJ2-3|TRBV29-1
CSVEGNTGTDTQYF
>TRBJ1-1|TRBV6-1
CASRFISLFLPEAFF
>TRBJ2-7|TRBV2
CASSEAGYNEQYF
>TRBJ2-1|TRBV27
CASSPGPSGMDNEQFF
>TRBJ2-7|TRBV11-1
CASSPRQASNLGGVYEQYF
>TRBJ2-7|TRBV4-1
CASSQDIRASYEQYF
>TRBJ1-2|TRBV5-1
CASSLEAVPDGYTF
>TRBJ2-7|TRBV14
CASSQDLVFYEQYF
>TRBJ1-5|TRBV12-3/TRBV12-4
CASSLEPGYINQPQHF
>TRBJ2-3|TRBV6-1
CASSDFLAGASTDTQYF
>TRBJ2-1|TRBV15
CATSRGGLAALRGEQFF
>TRBJ1-5|TRBV6-1
CASSESTAHQPQHF
>TRBJ2-3|TRBV7-2
CASSSHTEVDTQYF